This TCR beta chain was sequenced for a study of blood T cell repertoires in COVID-19. Study context: PBMCs, B-cell-depleted T cells, or T cells provided the cDNA or gDNA that made up the material.

Methods used by the authors: Amplifying reference gene primers gave estimates of nucleated cell counts. Libraries were prepared by immunoSEQ multiplex PCR; TCRdb keeps only in-frame clonotypes and omits some of them. For V, J and clone size, that table is used; D and trimming come from the DNA. This table has about 170,000 clones, less than 85% appearing once. The CDR3 is 11 residues long. V gave up 4 bases and J gave up 5 bases, with 7 bases separating them. CDR1 and CDR2 (germline): SGHNT, YYREEE (reference sequence). During active infection, Seattle patients enrolled and were then monitored through disease. This clone was seen only a few times.

This receptor was identified in a woman between 35 and 50 years old with COVID-19, enrolled during active disease. The sequenced sample consisted of peripheral blood. The chain recombines TRBV5-4 with TRBJ2-7; D not resolved. The CDR3 here is CASSNNNEQYF. CDR3 DNA: TGTGCCAGCAGCAACAATAACGAGCAGTACTTC.